This T cell receptor beta chain originates from a study of T cell responses to AZD1222 COVID-19 vaccine (dated by TCRdb to the early 2020s). Looking at the study overall: AZD1222 recipients with second doses at about 4 weeks or about 12 weeks were pooled, because spike-specific TCR depth and breadth did not differ between schedules. TCR sequencing covered over 230 trial participants: 200 to 220 given two doses of AZD1222 and approximately 25 given two doses of MenACWY control vaccine. Trial participants were enrolled by age into subgroups of 18-55, 56-69 and 70-plus years, and 148, 28 and 57 TCR-sequenced participants, respectively, were included in these subgroups.

Notes on this clone: This clone's antigen is unknown. Base qualities are not recorded, but no much larger clone differs from it by a single base.

Overall study results and their limits: Nearly half of unique spike-specific TCRs reportedly recognized epitopes outside regions mutated in the B.1.351 and B.1.1.7 variants. Conclusions about previously exposed vaccinees were limited because only 6 or 7 AZD1222 recipients were SARS-CoV-2 seropositive at baseline. Because no day 14 peak-response samples were available, repertoires were characterized only after the peak T cell response. The 56-69-year group was small, and its depth increase did not reach significance, likely because of low power. Participants were mostly white British and included more females than males, and it was suggested by the authors that clonal diversity may have been underestimated. After two AZD1222 doses, both the breadth and the depth of spike-specific TCRs were significantly higher than at day 0 and than in MenACWY recipients. Vaccine-associated CD4 TCRs spanned the whole spike protein, with dominant responses in regions 160-218 and 743-854.

The CDR3 regions of human TCRbeta chains were analyzed by immunosequencing. In the original analysis: TCRs in the repertoires were compared against a reference library of SARS-CoV-2-specific TCRs that had been generated with the MIRA antigen-specificity platform. Breadth meant the fraction of unique TCRs that were SARS-CoV-2-associated, whereas depth meant the fraction of total T cells that were SARS-CoV-2-associated. Using the MIRA data, each spike-specific TCR was assigned both to the spike region to which the TCR was reactive and to a CD4 or CD8 class. Log10-transformed breadth and depth values were compared by one-way ANOVA with Sidak's multiple comparisons tests. TCRdb limited this immuneACCESS table to in-frame rearrangements with V and J called. A share of clones is missing; checked studies link under half to unresolved V genes, and the rest is unexplained. The DNA gave D and trimming, while V, J and clone size come from that table. The sample table shows about 130,000 clones, and around 90% are seen once. 1.9% of the sample is held by the ten biggest clonotypes.

Reading the label with the study, this specimen's time point is: baseline before first vaccination. The vaccinee samples were drawn from two UK trials, COV001 and COV002, one of which was a single-blind randomized controlled phase 2/3 trial testing AZD1222 (ChAdOx1 nCoV-19) in healthy adults. For TCRbeta chain sequencing, PBMC samples from trial participants were taken at day 0 and at day 28 after the second dose. Sequencing used peripheral blood, obtained on day 0 of AZD1222 vaccination. The receptor comes from an adult in good health.

The CDR3 has the sequence CASSLLGGPNTEAFF. The DNA is TGTGCCAGCAGCCTCCTCGGAGGACCAAACACTGAAGCTTTCTTT. The rearrangement combines TRBV14 with TRBJ1-1; no confident D gene assignment can be made. The CDR3 numbers 15 residues from cysteine through phenylalanine. CDR3 DNA is the only sequence kept; it has 45 bases, read in frame from the first base. At the junction V is shortened by 4 bases and J by 2 bases, with 14 bases in between. According to the germline V gene, CDR1 reads SGHDN and CDR2 reads FVKESK. The reference TRBV14 and TRBJ1-1 proteins fill in what lies around the CDR3, so the full variable domain reads EAGVTQFPSHSVIEKGQTVTLRCDPISGHDNLYWYRRVMGKEIKFLLHFVKESKQDESGMPNNRFLAERTGGTYSTLKVQPAELEDSGVYFCASSLLGGPNTEAFFGQGTRLTVV.